This T cell receptor beta chain was observed in a study of T cell clones after liver transplantation. Study-level information: Pre-transplant mixed lymphocyte reactions yielded third-party-reactive TCRbeta sequences as comparators for graft-donor-reactive sequences. Draws occurred before transplant, before withdrawal, and after complete or failed withdrawal.

This CDR3 is 14 amino acids long. Germline V gene lookup returns CDR1 SGHVS and CDR2 FQNEAQ. V lost 1 base to trimming and J lost 4 bases, with 7 bases between them. Libraries were prepared by immunoSEQ multiplex PCR; TCRdb keeps only in-frame clonotypes and omits some of them. The sample shows about 60,000 clones, 70% to 75% of them seen only once. The source was CD4+ T cells from blood, collected before liver transplant. The TCR was taken from a human donor who received a liver transplant. This chain uses TRBV7-8 with TRBJ1-4; D gene unclear. The CDR3 here is CASSLGTFNEKLFF. CDR3 nucleotide sequence: TGTGCCAGCAGCTTAGGCACATTTAATGAAAAACTGTTTTTT.